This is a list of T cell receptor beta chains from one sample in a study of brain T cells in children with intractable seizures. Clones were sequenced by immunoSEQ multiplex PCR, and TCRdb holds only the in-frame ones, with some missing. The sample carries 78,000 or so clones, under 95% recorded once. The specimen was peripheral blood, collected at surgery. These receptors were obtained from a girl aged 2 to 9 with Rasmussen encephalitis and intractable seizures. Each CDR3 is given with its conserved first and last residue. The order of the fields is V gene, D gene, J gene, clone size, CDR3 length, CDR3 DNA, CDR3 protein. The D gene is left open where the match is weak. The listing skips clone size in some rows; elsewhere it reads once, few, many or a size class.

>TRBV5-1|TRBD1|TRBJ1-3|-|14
TGCGCCAGCAGGGATGGGACAGAGGCGGACACCATATATTTT
CASRDGTEADTIYF
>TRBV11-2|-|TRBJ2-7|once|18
TGTGCCAGCAGCTTAGTCGGGACAAGGCTAATCGCTTCCTACGAGCAGTACTTC
CASSLVGTRLIASYEQYF
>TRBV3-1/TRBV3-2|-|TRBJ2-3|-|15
TGTGCCAGCAGCCCCGTGGGGATTTACACAGATACGCAGTATTTT
CASSPVGIYTDTQYF
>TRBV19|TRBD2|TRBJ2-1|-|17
TGTGCCAGTAGTACCCCGGGACTAGCGGGAGTATTCAATGAGCAGTTCTTC
CASSTPGLAGVFNEQFF
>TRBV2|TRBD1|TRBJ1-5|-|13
TGTGCCAGCGGGACAGGAGGGTTCCAGCCCCAGCATTTT
CASGTGGFQPQHF
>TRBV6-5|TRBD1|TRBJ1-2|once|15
TGTGCCCATGGACAGGGGAGAAACGTCCCTTATGGCTACACCTTC
CAHGQGRNVPYGYTF
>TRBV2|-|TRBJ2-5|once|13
TGTGCCACCGCGGAGACGGCAATTGACTCCCAGTACTTC
CATAETAIDSQYF
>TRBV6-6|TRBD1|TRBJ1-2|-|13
TGTGCCAGCAGTGCCGGGACAGGGTTTGGCTACACCTTC
CASSAGTGFGYTF
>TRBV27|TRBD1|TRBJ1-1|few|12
TGTGCCAGCAGTGAGGGACAGGGGCGGACTTTCTTT
CASSEGQGRTFF
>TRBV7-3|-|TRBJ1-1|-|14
TGTGCCAGCAGCTTATCCCCCGGGAACACTGAAGCTTTCTTT
CASSLSPGNTEAFF
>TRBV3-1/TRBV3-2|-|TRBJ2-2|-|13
TGTGCCAGCAGCCAAGATAGAACCGGGGAGCTGTTTTTT
CASSQDRTGELFF
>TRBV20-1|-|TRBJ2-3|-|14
TGCAGTGCTAGTCACGGGGTTAGCACAGATACGCAGTATTTT
CSASHGVSTDTQYF
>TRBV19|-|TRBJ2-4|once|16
TGTGCCAGTAGCACCGCCCCTACAGGGGCCAAAAACATTCAGTACTTC
CASSTAPTGAKNIQYF
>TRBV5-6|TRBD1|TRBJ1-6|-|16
TGTGCCAGCAGCTTGGCGGGACAGCCGAAAAATTCACCCCTCCACTTT
CASSLAGQPKNSPLHF
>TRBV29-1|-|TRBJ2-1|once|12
TGCAGCGTTGAGAGCCCGGGGGATGAGCAGTTCTTC
CSVESPGDEQFF
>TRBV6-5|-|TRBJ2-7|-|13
TGTGCCAGCACCGGTGACAGGACATACGAGCAGTACTTC
CASTGDRTYEQYF
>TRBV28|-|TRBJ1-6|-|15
TGTGCCAGCAGTCCCCCGCTTGGGGAGAGTTCACCCCTCCACTTT
CASSPPLGESSPLHF
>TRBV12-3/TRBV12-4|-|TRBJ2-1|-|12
TGTGCCAGCAGTCTACAGGACCATGAGCAGTTCTTC
CASSLQDHEQFF
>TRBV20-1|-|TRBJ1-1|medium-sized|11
TGCAGTGCTAGTATGAACACTGAAGCTTTCTTT
CSASMNTEAFF
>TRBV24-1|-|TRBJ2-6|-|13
TGTGCCACCTCCGGCTCTGGGGCCAACGTCCTGACTTTC
CATSGSGANVLTF
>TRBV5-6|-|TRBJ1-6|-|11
TGTGCCAGCAGCTATGCCGGGACCCTCCACTTT
CASSYAGTLHF
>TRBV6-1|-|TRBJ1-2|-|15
TGTGCCAGCAGTGAGTCATCACATCACAACTATGGCTACACCTTC
CASSESSHHNYGYTF
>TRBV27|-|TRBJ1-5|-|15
TGTGCCAGCAGTTTATCGCCAGGGCTCTTTCAGCCCCAGCATTTT
CASSLSPGLFQPQHF
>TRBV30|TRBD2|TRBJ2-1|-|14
TGTGCCTGGAGTAGGTCTAGCGGGAGGAATGAGCAGTTCTTC
CAWSRSSGRNEQFF
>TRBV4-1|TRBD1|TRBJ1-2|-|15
TGCGCCAGCAGCGCCACGGGACAGGGGAACTATGGCTACACCTTC
CASSATGQGNYGYTF
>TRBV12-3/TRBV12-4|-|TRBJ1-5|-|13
TGTGCCAGCAGTTTCCAAACCGGTCAGCCCCAGCATTTT
CASSFQTGQPQHF
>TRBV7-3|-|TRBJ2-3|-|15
TGTGCCAGCAGCTTAACGGGGACTAGCACAGATACGCAGTATTTT
CASSLTGTSTDTQYF
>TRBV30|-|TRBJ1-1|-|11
TGTGCCTGGAAGCGGCAGACTGAAGCTTTCTTT
CAWKRQTEAFF
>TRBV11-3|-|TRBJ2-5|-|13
TGTGCCAGCAGCTTCAGGGGGGAAGAGACCCAGTACTTC
CASSFRGEETQYF
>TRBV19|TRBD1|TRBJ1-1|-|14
TGTGCCAGTAGTTTCGGGACAGCTAAAACTGAAGCTTTCTTT
CASSFGTAKTEAFF
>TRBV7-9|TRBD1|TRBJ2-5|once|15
TGTGCCAGCAGCTCCGGCAGGGGGCAGGGAGAGACCCAGTACTTC
CASSSGRGQGETQYF
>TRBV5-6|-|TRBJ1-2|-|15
TGTGCCAGCAGAACGGGGTTCGGCTTACCGGCGGGCTACACCTTC
CASRTGFGLPAGYTF
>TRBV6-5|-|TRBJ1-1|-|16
TGTGCCAGCAGTTACTCGACGGCAGGTATGAACACTGAAGCTTTCTTT
CASSYSTAGMNTEAFF
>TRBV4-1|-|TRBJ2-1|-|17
TGCGCCAGCAGCCAAGCCCCGGGCCTACCTCCCTACAATGAGCAGTTCTTC
CASSQAPGLPPYNEQFF
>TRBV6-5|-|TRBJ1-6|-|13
TGTGCCAGCAGCCGGGACGGAAATTCACCCCTCCACTTT
CASSRDGNSPLHF
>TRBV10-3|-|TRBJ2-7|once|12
TGTGCCATCAGGGAAACAGAATACGAGCAGTACTTC
CAIRETEYEQYF